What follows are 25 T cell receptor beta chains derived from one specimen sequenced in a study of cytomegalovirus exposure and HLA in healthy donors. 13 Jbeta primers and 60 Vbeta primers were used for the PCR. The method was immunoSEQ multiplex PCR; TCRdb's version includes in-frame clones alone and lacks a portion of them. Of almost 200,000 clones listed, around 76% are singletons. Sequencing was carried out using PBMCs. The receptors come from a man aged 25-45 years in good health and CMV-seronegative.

CDR3 nucleotides: TGTGCCAGCAGCCCGGGACAGCATTACAATGAGCAGTTCTTC. This gives the protein CASSPGQHYNEQFF. The chain is built from TRBV7-3 and TRBJ2-1; 7 bases map to TRBD1. V was clipped by 5 bases and J by 4 bases; unmatched bases: 5. This CDR3 spans 14 amino acids. Germline V gives CDR1 SGHTA, CDR2 FQGTGA.

The CDR3: CASSSTRDRLLEQYF. The CDR3 DNA sequence: TGTGCCAGCAGCTCGACACGGGACAGGCTTTTGGAGCAGTACTTC. The chain carries TRBV7-9 and TRBJ2-5; 8 bases fit TRBD1. CDR1 is SEHNR and CDR2 is FQNEAQ in the germline V gene (reference sequence). The CDR3 sequence is 15 residues long. Trimming at V came to 4 bases and at J to 11 bases, leaving 15 bases not matched to a gene.

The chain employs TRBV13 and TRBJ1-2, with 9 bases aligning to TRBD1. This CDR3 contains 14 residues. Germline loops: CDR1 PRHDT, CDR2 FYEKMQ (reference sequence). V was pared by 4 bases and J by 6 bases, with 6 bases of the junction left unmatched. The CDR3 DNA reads TGTGCCAGCAGCTCCGGGACAGGGCTTAATGGCTACACCTTC. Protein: CASSSGTGLNGYTF.

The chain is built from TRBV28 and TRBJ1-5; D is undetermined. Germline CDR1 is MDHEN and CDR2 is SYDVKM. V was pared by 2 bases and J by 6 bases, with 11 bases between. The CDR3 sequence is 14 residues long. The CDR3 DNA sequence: TGTGCCAGCAGTTTAACCCAGGCGGGTCAGCCCCAGCATTTT. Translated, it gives CASSLTQAGQPQHF. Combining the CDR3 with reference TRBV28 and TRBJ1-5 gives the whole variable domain DVKVTQSSRYLVKRTGEKVFLECVQDMDHENMFWYRQDPGLGLRLIYFSYDVKMKEKGDIPEGYSVSREKKERFSLILESASTNQTSMYLCASSLTQAGQPQHFGDGTRLSIL.

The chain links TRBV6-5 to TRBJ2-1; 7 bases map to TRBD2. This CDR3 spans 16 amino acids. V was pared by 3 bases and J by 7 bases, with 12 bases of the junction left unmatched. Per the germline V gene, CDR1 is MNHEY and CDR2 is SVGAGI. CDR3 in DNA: TGTGCCAGCAGTTATGTTGCGGGAGAGTCTCTGAATGAGCAGTTCTTC. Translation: CASSYVAGESLNEQFF.

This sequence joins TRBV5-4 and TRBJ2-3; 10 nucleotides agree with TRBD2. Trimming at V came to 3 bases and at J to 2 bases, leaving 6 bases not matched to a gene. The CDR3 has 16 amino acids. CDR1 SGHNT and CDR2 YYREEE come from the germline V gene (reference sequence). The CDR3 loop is CASSSKLAGPTDTQYF. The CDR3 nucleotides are TGTGCCAGCAGCTCTAAACTAGCGGGACCCACAGATACGCAGTATTTT.

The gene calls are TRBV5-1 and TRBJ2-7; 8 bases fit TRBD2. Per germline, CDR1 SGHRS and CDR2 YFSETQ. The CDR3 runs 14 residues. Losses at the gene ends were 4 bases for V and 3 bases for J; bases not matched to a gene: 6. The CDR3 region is CASSLAGNVYEQYF. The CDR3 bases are TGCGCCAGCAGCCTAGCGGGCAACGTCTACGAGCAGTACTTC.

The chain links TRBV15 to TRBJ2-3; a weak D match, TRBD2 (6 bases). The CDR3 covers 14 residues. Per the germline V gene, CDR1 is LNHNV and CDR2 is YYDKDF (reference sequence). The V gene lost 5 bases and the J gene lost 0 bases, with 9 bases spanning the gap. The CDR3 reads CATSVEGSTDTQYF. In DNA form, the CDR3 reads TGTGCCACCAGCGTGGAGGGAAGCACAGATACGCAGTATTTT.

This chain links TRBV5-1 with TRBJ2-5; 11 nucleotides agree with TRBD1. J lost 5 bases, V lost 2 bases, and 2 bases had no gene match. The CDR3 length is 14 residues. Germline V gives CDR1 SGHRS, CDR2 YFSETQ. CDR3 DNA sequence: TGCGCCAGCAGCTTCAGGGACAGGGGGGAGACCCAGTACTTC. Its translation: CASSFRDRGETQYF.

The CDR3 loop is CASSQGGSNQPQHF. Written as DNA, the CDR3 is TGTGCCAGCAGCCAAGGGGGCAGCAATCAGCCCCAGCATTTT. The chain has TRBV14 and TRBJ1-5; D is perhaps TRBD1 (5 bases). Per germline, CDR1 SGHDN and CDR2 FVKESK. The CDR3 is 14 residues long. V lost 1 base and J 1 base, leaving 5 bases between the germline ends. Full variable domain (remainder filled in from reference TRBV14 and TRBJ1-5): EAGVTQFPSHSVIEKGQTVTLRCDPISGHDNLYWYRRVMGKEIKFLLHFVKESKQDESGMPNNRFLAERTGGTYSTLKVQPAELEDSGVYFCASSQGGSNQPQHFGDGTRLSIL.

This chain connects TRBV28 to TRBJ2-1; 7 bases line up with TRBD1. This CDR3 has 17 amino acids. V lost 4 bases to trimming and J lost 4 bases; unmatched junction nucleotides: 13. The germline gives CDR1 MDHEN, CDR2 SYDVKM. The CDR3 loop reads CASSSAPRQGLYNEQFF. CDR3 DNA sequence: TGTGCCAGCAGTTCCGCTCCGCGACAGGGCCTTTACAATGAGCAGTTCTTC.

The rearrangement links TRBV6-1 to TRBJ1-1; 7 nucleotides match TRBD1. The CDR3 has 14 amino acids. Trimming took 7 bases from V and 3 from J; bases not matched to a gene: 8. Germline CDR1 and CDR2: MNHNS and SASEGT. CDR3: CASTVSGQDTEAFF. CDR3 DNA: TGTGCCAGCACGGTCAGCGGACAGGACACTGAAGCTTTCTTT.

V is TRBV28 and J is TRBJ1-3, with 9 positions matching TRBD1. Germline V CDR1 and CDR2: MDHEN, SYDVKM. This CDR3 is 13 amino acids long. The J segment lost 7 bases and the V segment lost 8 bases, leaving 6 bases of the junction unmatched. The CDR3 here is CASGRDRDNTIYF. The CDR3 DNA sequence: TGTGCCAGCGGCCGGGACAGGGACAACACCATATATTTT.

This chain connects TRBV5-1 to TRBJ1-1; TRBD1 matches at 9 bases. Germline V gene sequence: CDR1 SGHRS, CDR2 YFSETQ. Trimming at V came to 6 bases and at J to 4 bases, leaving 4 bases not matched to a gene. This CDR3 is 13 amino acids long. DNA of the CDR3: TGCGCCAGCACGCAGACAGGGGGCACTGAAGCTTTCTTT. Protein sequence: CASTQTGGTEAFF.

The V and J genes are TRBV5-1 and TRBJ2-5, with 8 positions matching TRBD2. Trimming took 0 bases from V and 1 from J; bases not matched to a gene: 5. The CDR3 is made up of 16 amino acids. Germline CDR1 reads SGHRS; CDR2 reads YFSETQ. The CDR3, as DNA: TGCGCCAGCAGCTTGGGAAATAGCGGGATCCAAGAGACCCAGTACTTC. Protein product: CASSLGNSGIQETQYF.

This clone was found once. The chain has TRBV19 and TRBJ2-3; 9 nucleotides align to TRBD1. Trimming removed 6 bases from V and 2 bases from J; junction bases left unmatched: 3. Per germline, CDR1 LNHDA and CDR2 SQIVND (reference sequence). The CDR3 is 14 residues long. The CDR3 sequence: CASSKQGATDTQYF. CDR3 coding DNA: TGTGCCAGTAGCAAACAGGGGGCCACAGATACGCAGTATTTT. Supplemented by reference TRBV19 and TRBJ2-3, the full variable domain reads DGGITQSPKYLFRKEGQNVTLSCEQNLNHDAMYWYRQDPGQGLRLIYYSQIVNDFQKGDIAEGYSVSREKKESFPLTVTSAQKNPTAFYLCASSKQGATDTQYFGPGTRLTVL.

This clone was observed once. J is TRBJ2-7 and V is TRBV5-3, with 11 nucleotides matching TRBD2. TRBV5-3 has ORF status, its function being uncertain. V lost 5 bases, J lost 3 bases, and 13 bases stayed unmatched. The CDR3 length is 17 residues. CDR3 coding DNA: TGTGCCAGAAGTGTGGCTAGCGGGAGGTTCCGCTACTACGAGCAGTACTTC. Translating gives CARSVASGRFRYYEQYF.

The CDR3 sequence is CSARQQETQYF. In nucleotides, the CDR3 is TGCAGCGCCCGACAGCAAGAGACCCAGTACTTC. The chain uses TRBV29-1 and TRBJ2-5; the D gene is possibly TRBD1 (5 bases). Germline V gene data show CDR1 as SQVTM and CDR2 as ANQGSEA. Trimming pared 7 bases from V and 2 bases from J, leaving 8 bases between. The CDR3 has 11 amino acids.

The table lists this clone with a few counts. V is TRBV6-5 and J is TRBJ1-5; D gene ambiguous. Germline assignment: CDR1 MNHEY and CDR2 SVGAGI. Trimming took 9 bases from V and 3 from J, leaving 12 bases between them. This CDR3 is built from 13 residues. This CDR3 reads CASQDRLNQPQHF. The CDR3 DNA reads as TGTGCCAGTCAAGACCGACTCAATCAGCCCCAGCATTTT.

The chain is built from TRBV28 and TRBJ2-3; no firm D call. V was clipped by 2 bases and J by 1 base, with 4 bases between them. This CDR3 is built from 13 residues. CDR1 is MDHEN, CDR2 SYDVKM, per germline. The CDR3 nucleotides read TGTGCCAGCAGTTTAGCAGGCACAGATACGCAGTATTTT. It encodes CASSLAGTDTQYF.

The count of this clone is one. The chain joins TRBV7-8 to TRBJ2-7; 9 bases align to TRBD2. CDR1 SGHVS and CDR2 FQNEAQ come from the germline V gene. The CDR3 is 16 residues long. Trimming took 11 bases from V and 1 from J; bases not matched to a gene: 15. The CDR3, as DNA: TGTGCCGGCACCTTTCAACCGGGACTAGCTTCCTACGAGCAGTACTTC. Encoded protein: CAGTFQPGLASYEQYF.

The chain's CDR3 is CSVEDQNLPYEQYF. The CDR3 DNA is TGCAGCGTTGAAGACCAGAACCTCCCCTACGAGCAGTACTTC. The chain recombines TRBV29-1 with TRBJ2-7; D is undetermined. The CDR3 has 14 amino acids. Trimming took 0 bases from V and 2 from J, leaving 11 bases between them. Germline CDR1 SQVTM, CDR2 ANQGSEA.

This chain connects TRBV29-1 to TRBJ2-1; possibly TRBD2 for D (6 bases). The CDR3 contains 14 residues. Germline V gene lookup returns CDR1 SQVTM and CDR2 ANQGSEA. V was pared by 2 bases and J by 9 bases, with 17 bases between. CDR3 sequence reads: CSVELFGQGGEQFF. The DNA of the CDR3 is TGCAGCGTTGAATTGTTTGGGCAGGGAGGTGAGCAGTTCTTC.

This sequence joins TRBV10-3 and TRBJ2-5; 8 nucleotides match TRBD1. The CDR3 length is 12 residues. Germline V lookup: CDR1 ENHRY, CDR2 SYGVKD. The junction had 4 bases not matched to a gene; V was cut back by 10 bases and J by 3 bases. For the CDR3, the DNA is TGTGCCAGCGGACAGGGTGAAGAGACCCAGTACTTC. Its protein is CASGQGEETQYF.

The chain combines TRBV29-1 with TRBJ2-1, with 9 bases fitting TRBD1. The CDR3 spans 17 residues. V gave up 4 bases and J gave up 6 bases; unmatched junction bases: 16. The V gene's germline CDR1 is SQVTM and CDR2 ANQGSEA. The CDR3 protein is CSVARFGRTGVGNEQFF. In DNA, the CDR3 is TGCAGCGTTGCCAGGTTTGGGAGGACAGGGGTTGGCAATGAGCAGTTCTTC.